The present entry profiles one T cell receptor (beta chain) with its context. Its specificity is not known. The data stem from a study of regulatory T cells in long-lasting Graves disease. Study results and limitations: Persistent cases favored TRBV28, TRBJ1-2 and TRBJ2-5.

Relying on iRepertoire HTBI primers and Arm-PCR of CDR3 regions, the team built TCR beta libraries. TCRdb re-derived calls from the multiplex PCR reads in MiXCR, one entry per CDR3 protein. This sample yields hundreds of thousands of distinct CDR3 sequences, of which around 15% are seen a single time; roughly 25% belongs to the top ten. V lost 4 bases and J 3 bases, leaving 10 bases between the germline ends. The CDR3 is made up of 13 amino acids. Looked up from germline, CDR1 is DFQATT and CDR2 is SNEGSKA (reference sequence). Time point defined: newly diagnosed GD, antithyroid drugs for less than 3 months. There was RNA extracted from PBMCs, and the TCR library was made from it. This sample also appeared in a second study, on T cells in Graves' hyperthyroidism and ophthalmopathy. Per that paper: With the HTBI primer set, the TCR CDR3 went through a first round of RT-PCR.

Sample: peripheral blood mononuclear cells (PBMCs), taken at new diagnosis, from a patient treated with antithyroid drugs. This clonotype was obtained from a woman aged 40-60 years with Graves disease. The V gene is TRBV20-1, the J gene TRBJ1-5; tentatively, D is TRBD1 (5 bases). This CDR3 is CSAMGTLNQPQHF. Written as DNA, the CDR3 is TGCAGTGCTATGGGGACTCTCAATCAGCCCCAGCATTTT.